These 3 T cell receptor beta chains were sequenced from one sample in a study of long-term antiretroviral therapy in people with HIV. Version v3.0 of the immunoSEQ assay ran at survey level. Some clones are missing from TCRdb's copy, which holds only in-frame ones; the method was immunoSEQ multiplex PCR. The sample lists about 12,000 clones, 79% occurring once. Sequenced material: unsorted PBMCs, taken 0.8 years before starting antiretroviral therapy. These receptors all come from a woman in her thirties or forties with HIV.

This chain joins TRBV7-9 and TRBJ1-5; 8 bases are shared with TRBD1. With 5 bases clipped from V and 2 bases from J, the junction kept 5 bases outside the gene matches. There are 15 residues in the CDR3. Germline V gene sequence: CDR1 SEHNR, CDR2 FQNEAQ (reference sequence). CDR3 region: CASSTQGGGNQPQHF. DNA for the CDR3: TGTGCCAGCAGCACACAGGGGGGCGGCAATCAGCCCCAGCATTTT.

This chain joins TRBV18 and TRBJ2-2; 10 bases fit TRBD1. The J segment lost 4 bases and the V segment lost 3 bases, leaving 2 bases of the junction unmatched. This CDR3 has 15 residues. From germline, CDR1 is KGHSH and CDR2 LQKENI. The CDR3 DNA is TGTGCCAGCTCACCCAGGACAGGGGGCACCGGGGAGCTGTTTTTT. It specifies CASSPRTGGTGELFF.

J is TRBJ1-1 and V is TRBV6-5; D is unresolved. The CDR3 has 15 amino acids. Germline CDR1 and CDR2: MNHEY and SVGAGI. V shed 7 bases and J shed 3 bases, with 18 bases lying between them. CDR3 amino acids: CASIRTPSADTEAFF. The CDR3 coding sequence is TGTGCCAGCATCCGCACGCCCTCAGCGGACACTGAAGCTTTCTTT.